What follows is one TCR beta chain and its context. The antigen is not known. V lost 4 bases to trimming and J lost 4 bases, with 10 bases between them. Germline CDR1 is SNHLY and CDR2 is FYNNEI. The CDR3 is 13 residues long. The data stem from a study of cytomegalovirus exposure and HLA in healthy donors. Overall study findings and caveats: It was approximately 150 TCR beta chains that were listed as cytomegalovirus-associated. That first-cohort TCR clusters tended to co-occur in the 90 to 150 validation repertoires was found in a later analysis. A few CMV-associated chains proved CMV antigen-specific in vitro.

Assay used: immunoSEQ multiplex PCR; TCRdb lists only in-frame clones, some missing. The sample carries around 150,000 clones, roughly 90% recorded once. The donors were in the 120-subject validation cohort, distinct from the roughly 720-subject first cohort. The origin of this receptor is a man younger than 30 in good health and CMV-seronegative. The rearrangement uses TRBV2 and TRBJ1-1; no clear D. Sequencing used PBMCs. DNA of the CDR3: TGTGCCAGCAGTGTAGCTGGGAGCACTGAAGCTTTCTTT. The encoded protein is CASSVAGSTEAFF.